The present T cell receptor (beta chain) was sequenced within a study of blood T cell repertoires in COVID-19. V trimming: 4 bases; J trimming: 7 bases; junction bases outside the gene matches: 6. The CDR3 is 14 amino acids. Germline V gene lookup returns CDR1 SGHRS and CDR2 YFSETQ. In the study's own analysis: Amplified reference gene primers provided the basis for estimating nucleated cell counts. TCRdb's copy holds only in-frame clones and misses some; the assay was immunoSEQ multiplex PCR. The V and J calls and clone size come from that table; D and trimming were worked out from the DNA. This sample has about 330,000 clones, with 88% found just once.

The TCR comes from a woman between 50 and 59 years old with active or convalescent COVID-19. The source material was peripheral blood. The rearrangement uses TRBV5-1 and TRBJ1-3; 9 positions match TRBD1. The CDR3 bases are TGCGCCAGCAGCCTTGACAGGGGGTCGAACACCATATATTTT. Translation gives CASSLDRGSNTIYF.